By share, the clone carrying this T cell receptor beta chain counts as medium-sized. Gene names are mouse gene names. The read ends 1 residue before the CDR3 terminus; that terminus is restored from the germline J gene. This entry belongs to a study of tissue T cells after allogeneic stem cell transplantation. Described time point: mouse harvest day 14 after allogeneic transplant. Tail vein injection delivered 10^7 T-cell-depleted bone marrow cells and 10^6 splenic CD5+ T cells. The ends lost 6 bases at V and 3 bases at J; junction bases unmatched: 3. The CDR3 runs 14 residues. CDR1 is KGHPV and CDR2 is FQNQEV in the germline V gene (reference sequence). The assay was immunoSEQ multiplex PCR, and TCRdb's table has in-frame clones only and misses some. Of just over 3,000 clones in the sample, approximately 44% were seen once.

The V call is TRBV26, the J call TRBJ1-3; 9 bases line up with TRBD1. This sequence originates from a female BALB/c mouse given C57BL/6 T cells with graft-versus-host disease after an allogeneic hematopoietic cell transplant. Sequencing was done on a sample of gut tissue. The sequenced part of the CDR3 DNA is TGTGCCAGCAGAGAGGACAGGGGTGGAAATACGCTCTAT. Translation: CASREDRGGNTLY. The whole CDR3 reads CASREDRGGNTLYF.